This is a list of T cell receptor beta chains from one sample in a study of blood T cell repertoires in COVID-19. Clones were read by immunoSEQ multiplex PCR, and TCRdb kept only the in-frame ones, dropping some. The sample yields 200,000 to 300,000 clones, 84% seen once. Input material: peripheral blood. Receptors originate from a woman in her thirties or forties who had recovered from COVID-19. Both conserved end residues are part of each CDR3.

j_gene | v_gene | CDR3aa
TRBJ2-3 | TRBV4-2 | CASSQGGGGSSTDTQYF
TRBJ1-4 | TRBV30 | CAWSVWRETNEKLFF
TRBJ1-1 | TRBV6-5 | CASRVRVGDGAFF
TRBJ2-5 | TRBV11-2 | CASSLMLRGGQETQYF
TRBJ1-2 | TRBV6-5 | CASSPWDRTSYGYTF
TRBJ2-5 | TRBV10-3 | CAISPGQGEETQYF
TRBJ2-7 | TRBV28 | CASGEQVSLTYEQYF
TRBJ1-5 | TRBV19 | CASSIDFDQPQHF
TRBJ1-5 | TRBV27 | CASRTGNSNQPQHF
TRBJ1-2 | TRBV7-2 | CASSLGDRVGGYTF
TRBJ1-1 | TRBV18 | CASSLGQANTEAFF
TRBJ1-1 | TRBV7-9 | CASSLRSGGTMNTEAFF
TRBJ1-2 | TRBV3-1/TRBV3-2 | CASSQKRQGPVAGYTF
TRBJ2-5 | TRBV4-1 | CASSRQGKGETQYF
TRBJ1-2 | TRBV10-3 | CAITLDRKGYGYTF
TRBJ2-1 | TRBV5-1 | CASSLVTSVGSGEQFF
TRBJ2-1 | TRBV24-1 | CATSDFRQGTGNEQFF
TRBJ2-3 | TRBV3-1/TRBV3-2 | CASSQGLGVKYF
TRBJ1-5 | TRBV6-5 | CASSYTGINQPQHF
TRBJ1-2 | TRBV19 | CASTGGGYGYTF
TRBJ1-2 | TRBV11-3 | CASSLTINYGYTF
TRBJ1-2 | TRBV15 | CATREGGTGIFDGYTF
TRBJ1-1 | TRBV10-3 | CAISESEEGWAEAFF
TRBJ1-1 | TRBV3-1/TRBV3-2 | CASSPPRPLSNTEAFF
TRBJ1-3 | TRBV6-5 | CASRTGSGNTIYF
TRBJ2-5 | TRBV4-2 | CASSQDTQAFRETQYF
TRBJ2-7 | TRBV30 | CAWSQGIGPYEQYF
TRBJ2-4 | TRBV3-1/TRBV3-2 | CASSQVNGGRDIQYF
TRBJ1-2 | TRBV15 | CATSREGRIYGYTF
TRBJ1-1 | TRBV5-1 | CASSLEQGGTEAFF
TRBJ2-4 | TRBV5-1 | CASSPESGGAPNIQYF
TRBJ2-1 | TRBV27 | CASSLSASGGNKHFF
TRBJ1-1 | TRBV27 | CASSLPPGEAFF
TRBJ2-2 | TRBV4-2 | CASSQADRALITGELFF
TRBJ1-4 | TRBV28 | CASSLIEEKLFF
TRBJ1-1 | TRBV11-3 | CASTSGGAGTEAFF
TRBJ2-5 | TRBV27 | CAVGTRAGEETQYF
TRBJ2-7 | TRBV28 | CASNPGGTLWAYEQYF
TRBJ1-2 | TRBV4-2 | CASSQDVPPVGYTF
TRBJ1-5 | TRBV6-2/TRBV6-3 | CASSYPTGFYSNQPQHF
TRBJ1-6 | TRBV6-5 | CASSYSTGANSPLHF
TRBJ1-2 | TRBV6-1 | CASSDIYGYTF
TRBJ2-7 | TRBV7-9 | CASSLASGGNYEQYF
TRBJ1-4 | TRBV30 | CAWSATGGGEKLFF
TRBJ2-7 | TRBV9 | CASSPAAGAFYYEQYF
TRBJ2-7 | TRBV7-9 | CASSSLRTSRSYEQYF
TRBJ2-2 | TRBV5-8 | CASSEQGNTGELFF
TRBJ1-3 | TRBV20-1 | CSASKSGAGNTIYF
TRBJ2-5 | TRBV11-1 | CASSLLGGIMETQYF
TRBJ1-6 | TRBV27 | CASRRGSRSYNSPLHF
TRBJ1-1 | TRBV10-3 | CAITTDRGAEAFF
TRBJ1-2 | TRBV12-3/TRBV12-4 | CASSTLTSSGYTF
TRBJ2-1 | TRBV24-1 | CATSDNTGRYYNEQFF
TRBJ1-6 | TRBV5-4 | CASSRGDRGVNSPLHF